Reported below is one T cell receptor beta chain. This entry is derived from a study of blood T cell repertoires in COVID-19. About the study: The samples span acute and convalescent COVID-19 from the United States, Italy and Spain. From T cells, B-cell-depleted T cells, or PBMCs came the material, which was cDNA or gDNA.

The germline CDR1 and CDR2 sequences are LGHDT and YNNKEL (reference sequence). The CDR3 covers 21 residues. V shed 0 bases, J shed 2 bases, and the junction held 14 bases outside the gene matches. The study recruited people aged about 18 to 90 years across approximately 25 US areas. Before being deemed recovered, Cohort 3 donors had two negative PCRs, clearance, or symptom resolution. Produced via immunoSEQ multiplex PCR; TCRdb's table is partial and in-frame only. The table has 400,000 to 500,000 clones, around 87% seen once. The TCR originated in a woman aged 35 to 49 who had recovered from COVID-19. The chain has TRBV3-1 (or the pseudogene TRBV3-2) and TRBJ2-6; 9 bases agree with TRBD2. The specimen sequenced was PBMCs or T cells enriched from blood (not recorded which). For the CDR3, the DNA is TGTGCCAGCAGCCAAGAACGATTAGCGGGAGTCTCTGAGGCTGGGGCCAACGTCCTGACTTTC. Its protein product is CASSQERLAGVSEAGANVLTF.